These 11 T cell receptor beta chains share one sample of origin, sequenced in a study of glioma-infiltrating T cells after dendritic cell vaccination. The repertoire was sequenced with immunoSEQ multiplex PCR; TCRdb's copy has only in-frame clones and lacks some. The sample records roughly 100,000 clones, roughly 76% being singletons. The specimen was blood, collected before dendritic cell vaccination. These receptor sequences come from a human donor with glioblastoma.

The genes are TRBV5-4 and TRBJ2-1, with D perhaps TRBD2 (7 bases). With 3 bases removed from V and 4 bases from J, the gap between germline ends came to 11 bases. This CDR3 comprises 14 residues. Germline V CDR1 and CDR2: SGHNT, YYREEE (reference sequence). The CDR3 DNA reads TGTGCCAGCAGCTGGGGGGGCAGGTACAATGAGCAGTTCTTC. This encodes CASSWGGRYNEQFF.

This chain uses TRBV7-2 with TRBJ2-7; TRBD2 matches 7 bases. The CDR3 contains 15 residues. Germline CDR1 is SGHTA and CDR2 is FQGNSA. With 7 bases clipped from V and 0 bases from J, the junction kept 9 bases outside the gene matches. This CDR3 is CASTHRLADSYEQYF. CDR3 sequence (DNA): TGTGCCAGCACCCACCGACTAGCCGACTCCTACGAGCAGTACTTC.

The V call is TRBV30, the J call TRBJ2-3, with TRBD2 matching over 8 bases. CDR3 length equals 14 residues. CDR1 is GTSNPN, CDR2 SVGIG, per germline (reference sequence). V shed 2 bases, J shed 5 bases, and the junction held 6 bases outside the gene matches. DNA of the CDR3: TGTGCCTGGAGTTCGGGAGGGGCAGAAGATACGCAGTATTTT. Translating it yields CAWSSGGAEDTQYF.

The J gene is TRBJ1-4, the V gene TRBV7-6, with D unclear. Germline V gene data show CDR1 as SGHVS and CDR2 as FNYEAQ. V lost 4 bases, J lost 8 bases, and 11 bases lay in between. This CDR3 region has 13 residues. CDR3 sequence: CASSSRSDEKLFF. The CDR3 DNA follows: TGTGCCAGCAGCTCCCGGAGTGACGAAAAACTGTTTTTT.

The CDR3 is CAWSGGERSSPLHF. The CDR3 nucleotides are TGTGCCTGGAGTGGTGGAGAAAGGTCTTCACCCCTCCACTTT. The V and J genes are TRBV30 and TRBJ1-6; D not certain. The germline V gene encodes CDR1 GTSNPN and CDR2 SVGIG (reference sequence). Trimming took 1 base from V and 9 from J, leaving 13 bases between them. CDR3 size: 14 residues.

The chain couples TRBV19 to TRBJ2-7, with TRBD2 identical over 7 bases. The CDR3 extends over 14 amino acids. Germline assignment: CDR1 LNHDA and CDR2 SQIVND (reference sequence). The ends lost 4 bases at V and 0 bases at J; junction bases unmatched: 3. CDR3 DNA sequence: TGTGCCAGTAGTACGCGGGGGAGCTCCTACGAGCAGTACTTC. Its protein product is CASSTRGSSYEQYF.

V is TRBV7-6 and J is TRBJ2-1, with D tentatively TRBD2 (5 bases). There are 14 residues in the CDR3. V was cut by 2 bases and J by 8 bases, with 13 bases left in between. Looked up from germline, CDR1 is SGHVS and CDR2 is FNYEAQ. This CDR3 is CASSLSGGSDEQFF. CDR3 coding DNA: TGTGCCAGCAGCTTATCGGGTGGGAGCGATGAGCAGTTCTTC.

The chain employs TRBV5-1 and TRBJ1-6; unclear D gene. There are 12 residues in the CDR3. Germline CDR1 reads SGHRS; CDR2 reads YFSETQ. Trimming removed 0 bases at V and 10 bases at J, with 5 bases between. CDR3 loop: CASSLERSPLHF. As DNA, the CDR3 is TGCGCCAGCAGCTTGGAGCGATCACCCCTCCACTTT. Using reference TRBV5-1 and TRBJ1-6 for the parts outside the CDR3, the full variable domain is KAGVTQTPRYLIKTRGQQVTLSCSPISGHRSVSWYQQTPGQGLQFLFEYFSETQRNKGNFPGRFSGRQFSNSRSEMNVSTLELGDSALYLCASSLERSPLHFGNGTRLTVT.

The chain employs TRBV5-6 and TRBJ2-3, with 8 positions matching TRBD2. Trimming cost V 0 bases and J 3 bases; bases outside gene matches: 3. The length of the CDR3 is 15 residues. Germline assignment: CDR1 SGHDT and CDR2 YYEEEE. CDR3 sequence (DNA): TGTGCCAGCAGCTTGGTTGCTAGCGGGACAGATACGCAGTATTTT. This encodes CASSLVASGTDTQYF.

V is TRBV5-1 and J is TRBJ1-4, with D tentatively TRBD1 (6 bases). CDR1 and CDR2 (germline): SGHRS, YFSETQ. The CDR3 covers 17 residues. Trimming left V 2 bases short and J 8 bases short, with 22 bases between. The CDR3 region is CASSFGDTPAGQEKLFF. The CDR3 bases are TGCGCCAGCAGCTTTGGGGACACACCAGCGGGGCAGGAAAAACTGTTTTTT.

This clone was detected a few times. The genes are TRBV18 and TRBJ1-3, with a tentative D call TRBD1 (6 bases). The ends were cut back, 1 base at V and 4 bases at J, with 8 bases in the middle. The CDR3 loop spans 14 amino acids. Germline V lookup: CDR1 KGHSH, CDR2 LQKENI. CDR3 sequence: CASSPRGQGNTIYF. CDR3 coding DNA: TGTGCCAGCTCACCACGCGGACAGGGAAACACCATATATTTT.